Shown below are 22 T cell receptor beta chains from a single sample sequenced in a study of T cell repertoires in cytomegalovirus infection. One entry per CDR3 protein results from TCRdb running MiXCR on the reads. The table records about 530,000 distinct CDR3 sequences, roughly 29% of them present only once. Sequencing was performed on PBMCs. Every receptor here comes from a human donor in good health (CMV status not recorded). Some clones in this sample may be carry-over from other donors' samples.

This clonotype appeared many times. The gene calls are TRBV7-2 and TRBJ2-7; D perhaps matches TRBD2 (6 bases). Germline V gives CDR1 SGHTA, CDR2 FQGNSA. Trimming removed 8 bases at V and 6 bases at J, with 17 bases between. This CDR3 has 13 residues. The chain's CDR3 is CASGPRLDSEQYF. The CDR3 DNA is TGTGCCAGCGGCCCAAGACTAGACTCCGAGCAGTACTTC. Combining the CDR3 with reference TRBV7-2 and TRBJ2-7 gives the whole variable domain GAGVSQSPSNKVTEKGKDVELRCDPISGHTALYWYRQSLGQGLEFLIYFQGNSAPDKSGLPSDRFSAERTGGSVSTLTIQRTQQEDSAVYLCASGPRLDSEQYFGPGTRLTVT.

This clonotype has only a few counts. The rearrangement uses TRBV14 and TRBJ2-7; D is perhaps TRBD2 (6 bases). Trimming stripped 1 base from V and 0 bases from J, with 10 bases between. The CDR3 runs 15 residues. Germline assignment: CDR1 SGHDN and CDR2 FVKESK. This CDR3 reads CASSQALGGSYEQYF. CDR3 nucleotides: TGTGCCAGCAGCCAAGCCCTGGGGGGCTCCTACGAGCAGTACTTC.

The chain uses TRBV7-3 and TRBJ2-2; D uncertain. CDR3 size: 14 residues. V was shortened by 0 bases and J by 5 bases, with 7 bases between the two germline ends. From germline, CDR1 is SGHTA and CDR2 FQGTGA. CDR3 protein: CASSLTWRTGELFF. CDR3 bases: TGTGCCAGCAGCTTAACATGGCGGACCGGGGAGCTGTTTTTT.

A few counts support this clonotype. This chain links TRBV11-2 with TRBJ2-5, with no clear D. Trimming left V 7 bases short and J 3 bases short, with 18 bases between. This CDR3 is 15 amino acids long. CDR1 and CDR2 from the germline V gene are SGHAT and FQNNGV. In DNA form, the CDR3 reads TGTGCCAGCAACCCAGGAGATTACGTGGAAGAGACCCAGTACTTC. Translating gives CASNPGDYVEETQYF.

V usage is TRBV19 and J usage is TRBJ2-3, with TRBD1 identical over 9 bases. The V segment lost 2 bases and the J segment 4 bases; nucleotides outside the gene matches: 4. The CDR3 runs 15 residues. Germline CDR1 LNHDA, CDR2 SQIVND (reference sequence). The CDR3: CASSIRDRASDTQYF. Here the CDR3 DNA reads TGTGCCAGTAGTATACGGGACAGGGCTTCAGATACGCAGTATTTT.

This clonotype was seen ten or more times. The chain employs TRBV7-6 and TRBJ2-1, with TRBD2 matching 9 bases. V lost 5 bases to trimming and J lost 8 bases; unmatched junction nucleotides: 7. The CDR3 loop spans 14 amino acids. Germline V gives CDR1 SGHVS, CDR2 FNYEAQ. CDR3 sequence: CASSGAGGTDEQFF. CDR3 nucleotide sequence: TGTGCCAGCAGCGGAGCGGGAGGAACGGATGAGCAGTTCTTC.

This clonotype was seen many times. This chain joins TRBV7-8 and TRBJ1-5; 7 nucleotides match TRBD1. CDR3 length equals 17 residues. Germline CDR1 reads SGHVS; CDR2 reads FQNEAQ. The V segment lost 1 base and the J segment 2 bases; nucleotides outside the gene matches: 8. CDR3 DNA: TGTGCCAGCAGCTTAGGGACAGGCTGGGCGGGCAATCAGCCCCAGCATTTT. This sequence encodes CASSLGTGWAGNQPQHF.

The chain recombines TRBV7-9 with TRBJ2-5; tentatively, D is TRBD2 (5 bases). V was pared by 5 bases and J by 1 base, with 14 bases between. CDR1 is SEHNR and CDR2 is FQNEAQ in the germline V gene (reference sequence). This CDR3 has 15 amino acids. The CDR3 reads CASSQLDFFQETQYF. The CDR3 bases are TGTGCCAGCAGCCAGCTGGACTTTTTCCAAGAGACCCAGTACTTC.

The chain recombines TRBV20-1 with TRBJ2-5; the D gene is possibly TRBD1 (6 bases). V was clipped by 0 bases and J by 0 bases, with 11 bases between them. CDR1 is DFQATT and CDR2 is SNEGSKA in the germline V gene (reference sequence). The CDR3 length is 15 residues. Written as DNA, the CDR3 is TGCAGTGCTAGAGATGGGACAAAGTACCAAGAGACCCAGTACTTC. This translates into CSARDGTKYQETQYF.

The V gene is TRBV19, the J gene TRBJ2-2; no clear D. CDR1 and CDR2 (germline): LNHDA, SQIVND (reference sequence). With 3 bases removed from V and 2 bases from J, the gap between germline ends came to 13 bases. The CDR3 extends over 16 amino acids. The CDR3 reads CASSIGVQYNTGELFF. In DNA, the CDR3 is TGTGCCAGTAGTATTGGAGTACAGTATAACACCGGGGAGCTGTTTTTT.

This clonotype has just a few counts. The J gene is TRBJ2-3, the V gene TRBV11-2; no clear D. CDR1 is SGHAT, CDR2 FQNNGV, per germline. V was pared by 2 bases and J by 1 base, with 10 bases between. The CDR3 extends over 15 amino acids. CDR3 protein: CASSLTEQRTDTQYF. The CDR3 DNA follows: TGTGCCAGCAGCTTAACTGAGCAGCGCACAGATACGCAGTATTTT.

This clonotype has only a few counts. The rearrangement joins TRBV10-3 to TRBJ2-1; TRBD2 agrees at 10 bases. J was trimmed by 7 bases and V by 10 bases; bases with no gene match: 7. This CDR3 is built from 13 residues. Germline lookup yields CDR1 ENHRY and CDR2 SYGVKD. Written as DNA, the CDR3 is TGTGCCACTGGTAGCGGGAGGCCAAATGAGCAGTTCTTC. This encodes CATGSGRPNEQFF.

This clonotype showed up just a few times. A much larger clone differs from this one at a single base, so this may be a read error. The chain employs TRBV7-2 and TRBJ1-1; D is ambiguous. The length of the CDR3 is 14 residues. Per the germline V gene, CDR1 is SGHTA and CDR2 is FQGNSA. The CDR3 reads CASSFHVMNIEAFF. The CDR3 DNA reads TGTGCCAGCAGCTTTCACGTCATGAACATTGAAGCTTTCTTT. The whole variable domain, remainder taken from reference TRBV7-2 and TRBJ1-1, is GAGVSQSPSNKVTEKGKDVELRCDPISGHTALYWYRQSLGQGLEFLIYFQGNSAPDKSGLPSDRFSAERTGGSVSTLTIQRTQQEDSAVYLCASSFHVMNIEAFFGQGTRLTVV.

This clonotype appeared many times. The chain links TRBV7-2 to TRBJ2-2, with a weak D call TRBD2 (6 bases). The CDR3 totals 15 residues. The germline V gene encodes CDR1 SGHTA and CDR2 FQGNSA. Trimming took off 1 base at V and 6 bases at J, with 12 bases between the two ends. CDR3 sequence: CASSLDRGRAGELFF. The CDR3 coding sequence is TGTGCCAGCAGCTTAGATCGGGGGAGAGCCGGGGAGCTGTTTTTT.

This chain connects TRBV19 to TRBJ2-7, with TRBD1 matching 7 bases. In germline, CDR1 is LNHDA, CDR2 SQIVND (reference sequence). Trimming removed 1 base from V and 6 bases from J; junction bases left unmatched: 3. The CDR3 covers 13 residues. The CDR3 reads CASSIGQGGEQYV. CDR3 bases: TGTGCCAGTAGTATAGGACAGGGCGGCGAGCAGTACGTC.

This clonotype was observed a handful of times. This chain joins TRBV7-9 and TRBJ2-2; tentative D call: TRBD1 (7 bases). This CDR3 is built from 15 residues. The germline V and J ends were trimmed by 6 bases and 4 bases, with 15 bases remaining between them. Germline V gives CDR1 SEHNR, CDR2 FQNEAQ (reference sequence). The CDR3 region has the DNA TGTGCCAGCAGGTCCCGACAGGGAGGCACCGGGGAGCTGTTTTTT. It specifies CASRSRQGGTGELFF.

The sample holds a few counts of this clonotype. The chain couples TRBV12-3 or TRBV12-4 to TRBJ1-5; 12 nucleotides align to TRBD1. V lost 6 bases to trimming and J lost 6 bases; unmatched junction nucleotides: 6. The CDR3 extends over 15 amino acids. The CDR3 DNA reads as TGTGCCAGCAGGCGCGGGACAGGGGGCGGTCAGCCCCAGCATTTT. This sequence encodes CASRRGTGGGQPQHF.

This clonotype was found a few times. The CDR3 region is CASSARTSGNNEQFF. The CDR3 DNA follows: TGTGCCAGCAGCGCAAGGACTAGCGGGAACAATGAGCAGTTCTTC. This chain connects TRBV7-2 to TRBJ2-1, with 12 bases aligning to TRBD2. With 5 bases clipped from V and 5 bases from J, the junction kept 4 bases outside the gene matches. The V gene's germline CDR1 is SGHTA and CDR2 FQGNSA. The CDR3 runs 15 residues.

The gene calls are TRBV11-3 and TRBJ2-1; D call uncertain. The CDR3 is 13 amino acids. V was clipped by 4 bases and J by 5 bases, with 9 bases between them. Germline V gives CDR1 SGHNT, CDR2 YENEEA. CDR3 coding DNA: TGTGCCAGCAGCTCGATAGAAAACAATGAGCAGTTCTTC. Amino acid sequence: CASSSIENNEQFF. Filled out from reference TRBV11-3 and TRBJ2-1, the complete variable domain reads EAGVVQSPRYKIIEKKQPVAFWCNPISGHNTLYWYLQNLGQGPELLIRYENEEAVDDSQLPKDRFSAERLKGVDSTLKIQPAELGDSAVYLCASSSIENNEQFFGPGTRLTVL.

The chain is built from TRBV11-2 and TRBJ2-1; D might be TRBD1 (5 bases). Trimming stripped 3 bases from V and 7 bases from J, with 10 bases between. The CDR3 is 13 residues long. Germline V gives CDR1 SGHAT, CDR2 FQNNGV. In DNA form, the CDR3 reads TGTGCCAGCAGCTTCCGGACACCAAATGAGCAGTTCTTC. Its protein product is CASSFRTPNEQFF.

The chain has TRBV5-1 and TRBJ1-1, with D maybe TRBD1 (5 bases). CDR3 length: 14 amino acids. V lost 0 bases and J 10 bases, leaving 16 bases between the germline ends. Germline values: CDR1 SGHRS, CDR2 YFSETQ. CDR3 sequence reads: CASSLDPGRGRAFF. In DNA, the CDR3 is TGCGCCAGCAGCTTGGACCCGGGAAGGGGTAGAGCTTTCTTT.

The sample holds a few counts of this clonotype. This chain connects TRBV7-2 to TRBJ1-2, with D perhaps TRBD1 (6 bases). Germline V gene sequence: CDR1 SGHTA, CDR2 FQGNSA. Trimming shortened V by 0 bases and J by 7 bases, and 15 bases separated the two germline ends. The CDR3 is 15 residues long. CDR3 sequence (DNA): TGTGCCAGCAGCTTAGCGGACGGGGGCATCGGTGGCTACACCTTC. This sequence encodes CASSLADGGIGGYTF. The full variable domain, with the rest looked up from reference TRBV7-2 and TRBJ1-2, is GAGVSQSPSNKVTEKGKDVELRCDPISGHTALYWYRQSLGQGLEFLIYFQGNSAPDKSGLPSDRFSAERTGGSVSTLTIQRTQQEDSAVYLCASSLADGGIGGYTFGSGTRLTVV.